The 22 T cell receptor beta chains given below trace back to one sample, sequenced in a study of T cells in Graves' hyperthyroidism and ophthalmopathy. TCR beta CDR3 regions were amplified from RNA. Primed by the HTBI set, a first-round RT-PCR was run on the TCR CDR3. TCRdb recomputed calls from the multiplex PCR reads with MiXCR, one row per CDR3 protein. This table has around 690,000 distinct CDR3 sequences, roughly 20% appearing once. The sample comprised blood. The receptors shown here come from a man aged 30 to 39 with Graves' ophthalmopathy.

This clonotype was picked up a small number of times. This CDR3 is CASSLAGGPGTQYF. The CDR3 bases are TGTGCCAGCTCACTAGCGGGAGGGCCAGGTACGCAGTATTTT. J is TRBJ2-3 and V is TRBV28, with 13 bases lining up with TRBD2. The V segment lost 8 bases and the J segment 8 bases; nucleotides outside the gene matches: 7. The germline gives CDR1 MDHEN, CDR2 SYDVKM. The CDR3 totals 14 residues.

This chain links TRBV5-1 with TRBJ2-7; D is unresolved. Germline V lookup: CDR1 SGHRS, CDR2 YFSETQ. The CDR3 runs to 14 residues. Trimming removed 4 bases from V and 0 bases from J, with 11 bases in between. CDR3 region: CASSRSTSSYEQYF. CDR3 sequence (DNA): TGCGCCAGCAGCCGGTCAACGAGCTCCTACGAGCAGTACTTC.

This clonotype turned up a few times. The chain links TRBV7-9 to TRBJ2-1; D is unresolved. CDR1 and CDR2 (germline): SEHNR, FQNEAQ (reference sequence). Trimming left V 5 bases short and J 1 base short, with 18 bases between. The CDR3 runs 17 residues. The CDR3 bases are TGTGCCAGCAGCCCCAAAGGGTCCCGGGCTTCCTACAATGAGCAGTTCTTC. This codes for CASSPKGSRASYNEQFF.

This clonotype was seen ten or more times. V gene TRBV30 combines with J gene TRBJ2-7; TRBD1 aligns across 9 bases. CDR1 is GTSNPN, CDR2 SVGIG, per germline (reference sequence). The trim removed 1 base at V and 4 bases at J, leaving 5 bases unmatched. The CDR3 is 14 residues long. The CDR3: CAWSGRDRVYEQYF. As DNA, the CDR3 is TGTGCCTGGAGTGGACGGGACAGGGTTTACGAGCAGTACTTC.

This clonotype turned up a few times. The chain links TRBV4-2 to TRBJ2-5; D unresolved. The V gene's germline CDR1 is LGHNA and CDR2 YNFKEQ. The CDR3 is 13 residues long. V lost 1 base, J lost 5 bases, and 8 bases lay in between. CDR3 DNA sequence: TGTGCCAGCAGCCAAGGTTTGCCGGAGACCCAGTACTTC. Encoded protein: CASSQGLPETQYF.

CDR3 coding DNA: TGTGCCAGCCGACTAGCGGGGGCTGATGAGCAGTTCTTC. Translated: CASRLAGADEQFF. V and J are TRBV27 and TRBJ2-1, with 12 bases identical to TRBD2. Germline-derived CDR1 and CDR2 are MNHEY and SMNVEV (reference sequence). This CDR3 has 13 residues. With V trimmed by 8 bases and J by 8 bases, 4 bases remained unmatched.

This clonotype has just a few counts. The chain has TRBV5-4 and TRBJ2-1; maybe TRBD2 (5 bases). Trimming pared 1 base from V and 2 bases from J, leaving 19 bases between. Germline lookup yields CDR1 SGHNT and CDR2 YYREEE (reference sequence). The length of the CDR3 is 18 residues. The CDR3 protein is CASSLPQTPPGAYNEQFF. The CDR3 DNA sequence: TGTGCCAGCAGCTTGCCACAGACACCCCCCGGGGCCTACAATGAGCAGTTCTTC.

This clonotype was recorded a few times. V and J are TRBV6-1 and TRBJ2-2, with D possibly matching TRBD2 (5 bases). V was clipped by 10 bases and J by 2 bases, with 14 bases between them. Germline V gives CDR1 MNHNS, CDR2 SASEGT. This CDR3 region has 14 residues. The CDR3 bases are TGTGCCACCTTACCTAGACTAAACACCGGGGAGCTGTTTTTT. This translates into CATLPRLNTGELFF.

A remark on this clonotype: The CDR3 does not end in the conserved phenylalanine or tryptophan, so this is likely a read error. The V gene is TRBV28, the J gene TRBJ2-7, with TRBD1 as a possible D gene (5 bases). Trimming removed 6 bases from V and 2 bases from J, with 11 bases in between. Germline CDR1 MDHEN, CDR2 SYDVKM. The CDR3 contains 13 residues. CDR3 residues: CASRPTDTYEQYL. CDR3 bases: TGTGCCAGCAGGCCGACAGATACCTACGAGCAGTACCTC.

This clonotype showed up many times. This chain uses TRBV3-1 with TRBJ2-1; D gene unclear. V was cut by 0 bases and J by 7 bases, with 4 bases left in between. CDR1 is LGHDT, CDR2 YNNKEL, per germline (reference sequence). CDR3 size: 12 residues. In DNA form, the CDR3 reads TGTGCCAGCAGCCAAGATCGAAATGAGCAGTTCTTC. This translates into CASSQDRNEQFF.

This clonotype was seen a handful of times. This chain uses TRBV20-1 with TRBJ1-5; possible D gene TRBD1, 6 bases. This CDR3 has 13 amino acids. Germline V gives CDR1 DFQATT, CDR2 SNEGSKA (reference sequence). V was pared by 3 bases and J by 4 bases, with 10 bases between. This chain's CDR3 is CSASGTLNQPQHF. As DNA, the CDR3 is TGCAGTGCTAGCGGGACACTAAATCAGCCCCAGCATTTT.

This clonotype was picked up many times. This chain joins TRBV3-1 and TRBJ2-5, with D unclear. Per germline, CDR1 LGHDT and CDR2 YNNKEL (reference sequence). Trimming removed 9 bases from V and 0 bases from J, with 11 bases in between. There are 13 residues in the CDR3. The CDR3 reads CASLARDQETQYF. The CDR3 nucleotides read TGTGCCAGTCTGGCGAGAGACCAAGAGACCCAGTACTTC.

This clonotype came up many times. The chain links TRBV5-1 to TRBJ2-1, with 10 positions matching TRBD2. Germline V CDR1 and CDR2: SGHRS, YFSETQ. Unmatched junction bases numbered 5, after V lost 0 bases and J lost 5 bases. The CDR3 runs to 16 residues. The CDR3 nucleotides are TGCGCCAGCAGCTTGGGGCCTAGCGGGGGCCACAATGAGCAGTTCTTC. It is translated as CASSLGPSGGHNEQFF.

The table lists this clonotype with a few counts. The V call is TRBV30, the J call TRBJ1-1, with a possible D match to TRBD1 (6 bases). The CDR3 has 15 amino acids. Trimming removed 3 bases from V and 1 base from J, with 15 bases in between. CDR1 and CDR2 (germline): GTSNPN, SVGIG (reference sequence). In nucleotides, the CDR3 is TGTGCCTGGAGCAGTCCGGCAGGGGAGAACACTGAAGCTTTCTTT. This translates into CAWSSPAGENTEAFF.

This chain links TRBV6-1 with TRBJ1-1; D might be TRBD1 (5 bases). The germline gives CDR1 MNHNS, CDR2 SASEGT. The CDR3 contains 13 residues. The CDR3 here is CVSTGGMNTEAFF. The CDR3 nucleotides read TGTGTCAGTACCGGGGGGATGAACACTGAAGCTTTCTTT.

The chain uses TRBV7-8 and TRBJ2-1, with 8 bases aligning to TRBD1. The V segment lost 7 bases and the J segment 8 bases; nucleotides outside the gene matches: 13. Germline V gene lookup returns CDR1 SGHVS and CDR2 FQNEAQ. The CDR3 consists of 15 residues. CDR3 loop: CASKLRGLVADEQFF. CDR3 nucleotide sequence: TGTGCCAGCAAGCTCAGGGGGCTCGTTGCCGATGAGCAGTTCTTC.

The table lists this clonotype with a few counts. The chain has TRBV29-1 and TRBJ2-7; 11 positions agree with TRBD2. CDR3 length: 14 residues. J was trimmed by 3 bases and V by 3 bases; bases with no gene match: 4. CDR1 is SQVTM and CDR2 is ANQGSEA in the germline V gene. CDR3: CSVEGLAEGYEQYF. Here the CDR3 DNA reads TGCAGCGTTGAGGGACTAGCGGAAGGCTACGAGCAGTACTTC.

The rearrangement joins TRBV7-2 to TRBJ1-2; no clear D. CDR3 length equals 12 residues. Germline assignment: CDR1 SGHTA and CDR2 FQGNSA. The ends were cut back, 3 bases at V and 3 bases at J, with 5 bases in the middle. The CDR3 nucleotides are TGTGCCAGCAGCTTTAACCACTATGGCTACACCTTC. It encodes CASSFNHYGYTF.

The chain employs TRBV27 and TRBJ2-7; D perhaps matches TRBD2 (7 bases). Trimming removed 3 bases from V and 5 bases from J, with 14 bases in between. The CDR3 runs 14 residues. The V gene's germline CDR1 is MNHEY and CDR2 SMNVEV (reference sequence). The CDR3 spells CASSLVRGGDEQYF. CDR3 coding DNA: TGTGCCAGCAGTTTGGTGCGAGGGGGGGACGAGCAGTACTTC.

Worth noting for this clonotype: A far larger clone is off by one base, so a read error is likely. CDR3 sequence (DNA): TGTGCCAGCAGTGCTACTAGCGGGAGCTACAATGGGCAGTTCTTC. Translating gives CASSATSGSYNGQFF. The genes are TRBV2 and TRBJ2-7, with 11 bases identical to TRBD2. The assigned J gene may be wrong: the sequence end matches TRBJ2-1 better. Germline lookup yields CDR1 SNHLY and CDR2 FYNNEI. The CDR3 totals 15 residues.

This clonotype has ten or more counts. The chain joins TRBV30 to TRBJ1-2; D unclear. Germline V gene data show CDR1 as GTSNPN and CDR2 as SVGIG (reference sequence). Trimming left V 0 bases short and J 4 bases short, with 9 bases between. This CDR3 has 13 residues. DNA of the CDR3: TGTGCCTGGAGTGTTGGCAGTTCCTATGGCTACACCTTC. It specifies CAWSVGSSYGYTF.

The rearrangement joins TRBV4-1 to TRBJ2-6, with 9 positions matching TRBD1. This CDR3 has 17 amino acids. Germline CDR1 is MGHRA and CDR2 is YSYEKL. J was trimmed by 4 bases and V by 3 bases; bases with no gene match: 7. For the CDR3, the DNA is TGCGCCAGCAGCCACGGACAGGGGTCGGGCGGGGCCAACGTCCTGACTTTC. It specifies CASSHGQGSGGANVLTF.